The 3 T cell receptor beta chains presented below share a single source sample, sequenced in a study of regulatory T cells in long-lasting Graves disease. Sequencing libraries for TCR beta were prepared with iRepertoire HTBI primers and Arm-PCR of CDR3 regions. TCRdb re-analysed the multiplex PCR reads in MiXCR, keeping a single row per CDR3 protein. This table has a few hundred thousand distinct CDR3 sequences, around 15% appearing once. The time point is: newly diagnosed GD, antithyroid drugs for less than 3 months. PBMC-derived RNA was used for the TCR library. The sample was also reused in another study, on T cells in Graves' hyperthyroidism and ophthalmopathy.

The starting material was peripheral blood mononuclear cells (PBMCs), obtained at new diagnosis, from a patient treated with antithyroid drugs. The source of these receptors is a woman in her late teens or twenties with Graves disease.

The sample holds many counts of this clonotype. CDR3 bases: TGTGCCATCAGTGAGTCGGGGTCAGGCACCCAGTTCTTC. Protein sequence: CAISESGSGTQFF. V and J are TRBV10-3 and TRBJ2-1; the D is unclear. Germline values: CDR1 ENHRY, CDR2 SYGVKD. The V gene lost 0 bases and the J gene lost 13 bases, with 13 bases spanning the gap. This CDR3 contains 13 residues.

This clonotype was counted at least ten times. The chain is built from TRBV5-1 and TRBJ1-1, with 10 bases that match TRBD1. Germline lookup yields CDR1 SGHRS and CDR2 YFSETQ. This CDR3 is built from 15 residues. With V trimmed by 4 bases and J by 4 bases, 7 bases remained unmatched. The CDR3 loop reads CASSPRDRGGTEAFF. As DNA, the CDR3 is TGCGCCAGCAGCCCCCGGGACAGGGGCGGCACTGAAGCTTTCTTT.

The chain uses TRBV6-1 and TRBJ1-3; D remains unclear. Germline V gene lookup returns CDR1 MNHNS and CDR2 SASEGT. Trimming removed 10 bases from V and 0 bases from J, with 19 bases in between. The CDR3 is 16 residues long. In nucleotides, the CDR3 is TGTGCCACCCAAACCTCGAGAGACAACTCTGGAAACACCATATATTTT. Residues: CATQTSRDNSGNTIYF.